This T cell receptor (beta chain) was identified in a study of blood T cell repertoires in COVID-19. Clones were read by immunoSEQ multiplex PCR, and TCRdb kept only the in-frame ones, dropping some. The data contain 200,000 to 250,000 clones, roughly 84% of them singletons. The CDR3 contains 11 residues. Trimming left V 6 bases short and J 2 bases short, with 4 bases between. The chain uses TRBV12-3 or TRBV12-4 and TRBJ1-1; D is uncertain. Sequencing was done on a sample of PBMCs or T cells enriched from blood (not recorded which). The TCR comes from a woman in her 40s who had recovered from COVID-19. In DNA, the CDR3 is TGTGCCAGCAGAGCCAACACTGAAGCTTTCTTT. This encodes CASRANTEAFF.